The text below deals with one TCR beta chain. The data were taken from a study of technical replicates of blood from a handful of donors. Assay used: immunoSEQ multiplex PCR; TCRdb lists only in-frame clones, some missing. The sample carries tens of thousands of clones, 95% to 96% recorded once. CDR3 size: 16 residues. Unmatched junction bases numbered 15, after V lost 5 bases and J lost 7 bases. Looked up from germline, CDR1 is SGHAT and CDR2 is FQNNGV. Material: T cells isolated from PBMCs. The source is a human donor in good health. V usage is TRBV11-2 and J usage is TRBJ2-7, with TRBD2 identical over 9 bases. CDR3 DNA sequence: TGTGCCAGCAGCAACCCCGGCATGAGGACTAGCGAAGAGCAGTACTTC. It yields the protein CASSNPGMRTSEEQYF.